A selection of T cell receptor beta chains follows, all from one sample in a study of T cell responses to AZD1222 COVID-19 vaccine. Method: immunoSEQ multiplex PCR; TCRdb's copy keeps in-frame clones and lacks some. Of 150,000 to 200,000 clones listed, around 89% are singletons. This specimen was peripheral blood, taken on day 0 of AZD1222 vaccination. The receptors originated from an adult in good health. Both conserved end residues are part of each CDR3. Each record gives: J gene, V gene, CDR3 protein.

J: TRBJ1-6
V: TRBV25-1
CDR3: CASSEGQGGYSPLHF

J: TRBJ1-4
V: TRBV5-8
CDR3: CASSFRGRNEKLFF

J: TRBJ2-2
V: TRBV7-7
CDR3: CASSSYRDTGELFF

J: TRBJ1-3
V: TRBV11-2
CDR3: CAIKTDSGNTIYF

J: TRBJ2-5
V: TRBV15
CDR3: CATSRAGQSQETQYF

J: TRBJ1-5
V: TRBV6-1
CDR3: CASSEMTGNQPQHF

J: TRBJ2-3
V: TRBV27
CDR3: CASSLSWGRVTDTQYF

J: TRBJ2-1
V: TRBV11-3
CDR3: CASSETNKQGSEQFF

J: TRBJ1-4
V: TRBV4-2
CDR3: CASSATGDTNEKLFF

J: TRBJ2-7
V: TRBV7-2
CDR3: CASSLAGRPFDYEQYF

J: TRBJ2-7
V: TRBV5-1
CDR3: CASSRSTGLAGDVEQYF

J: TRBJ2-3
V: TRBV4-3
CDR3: CASSQGLAGEKSTDTQYF

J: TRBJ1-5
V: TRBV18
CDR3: CASSPGDQPQHF

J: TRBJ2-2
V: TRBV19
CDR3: CASINPDRGAGELFF

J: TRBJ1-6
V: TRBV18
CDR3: CASSPPGQGWNSPLHF

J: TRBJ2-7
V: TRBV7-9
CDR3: CASSLVREEQYF

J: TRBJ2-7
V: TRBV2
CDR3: CASSEMTGGAYEQYF

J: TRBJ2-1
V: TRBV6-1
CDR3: CASSEGGAPYNEQFF

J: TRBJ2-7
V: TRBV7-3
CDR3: CASSLAGGGYYEQYF

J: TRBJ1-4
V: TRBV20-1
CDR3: CSASWGQIEKLFF

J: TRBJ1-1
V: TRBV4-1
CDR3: CASSQDSDTAAAEAFF

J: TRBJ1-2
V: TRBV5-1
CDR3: CASSATINYGYTF

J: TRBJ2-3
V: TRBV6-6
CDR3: CASSTGRDTDTQYF

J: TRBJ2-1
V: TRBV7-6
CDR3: CASSLEAPRGGRNGNEQFF

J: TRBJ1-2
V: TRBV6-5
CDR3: CASSSVPQGSYGYTF

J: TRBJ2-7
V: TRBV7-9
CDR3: CASSSRSSLADPYEQYF